One sample yielded the 23 T cell receptor beta chains listed below, sequenced in a study of regulatory T cells in long-lasting Graves disease. Indicated time point: newly diagnosed GD, antithyroid drugs for less than 3 months. Researchers made the TCR library from RNA that was extracted from PBMCs. To make TCR beta libraries, researchers used iRepertoire HTBI primers and Arm-PCR of CDR3 regions. Each CDR3 protein is one row after TCRdb ran MiXCR on the multiplex PCR reads. The sample has roughly 610,000 distinct CDR3 sequences, roughly 15% seen once. These data were also reused for a study on T cells in Graves' hyperthyroidism and ophthalmopathy.

The sample was peripheral blood mononuclear cells (PBMCs), taken at new diagnosis, from a patient treated with antithyroid drugs. These TCRs come from a man aged 18 to 30 with Graves disease.

This clonotype was picked up many times. This chain joins TRBV18 and TRBJ2-7, with 8 positions matching TRBD2. Looked up from germline, CDR1 is KGHSH and CDR2 is LQKENI. After removal of 8 bases from V and 2 bases from J, the junction contained 5 bases not matched to a gene. The CDR3 length is 13 residues. The CDR3 DNA is TGTGCCAGCAGCCCGGGAGGGACCTACGAGCAGTACTTC. Translated: CASSPGGTYEQYF.

V and J are TRBV6-2 or TRBV6-3 and TRBJ2-1; D call uncertain. Germline loops: CDR1 MNHEY, CDR2 SVGEGT. V was clipped by 7 bases and J by 7 bases, with 14 bases between them. The CDR3 covers 13 residues. Written as DNA, the CDR3 is TGTGCCAGCACTGGCAGACCAGAGAATGAGCAGTTCTTC. It is translated as CASTGRPENEQFF.

The chain combines TRBV20-1 with TRBJ2-1, with TRBD2 matching over 7 bases. Per the germline V gene, CDR1 is DFQATT and CDR2 is SNEGSKA (reference sequence). The length of the CDR3 is 14 residues. Trimming removed 3 bases from V and 11 bases from J; junction bases left unmatched: 13. The CDR3 reads CSASLGTTLWKQFF. DNA of the CDR3: TGCAGTGCTAGTCTCGGGACTACCCTCTGGAAGCAGTTCTTC.

The table lists this clonotype with many counts. V and J are TRBV29-1 and TRBJ2-1, with TRBD2 identical over 7 bases. Per the germline V gene, CDR1 is SQVTM and CDR2 is ANQGSEA. The CDR3 is 16 residues long. Trimming at V came to 3 bases and at J to 0 bases, leaving 8 bases not matched to a gene. CDR3 loop: CSVDPALADSYNEQFF. CDR3 in DNA: TGCAGCGTTGACCCCGCTCTAGCGGACTCCTACAATGAGCAGTTCTTC.

This rearrangement joins TRBV11-1 to TRBJ2-6; the match to TRBD1 covers 8 bases. The CDR3 is 16 amino acids. Germline V gene sequence: CDR1 SGHAT, CDR2 FQDESV (reference sequence). V lost 6 bases, J lost 2 bases, and 6 bases stayed unmatched. CDR3 sequence: CASRSPRGPGANVLTF. The CDR3 DNA reads as TGTGCCAGCAGGTCACCCAGGGGGCCTGGGGCCAACGTCCTGACTTTC.

This clonotype appeared a few times. The V gene is TRBV18, the J gene TRBJ1-2; perhaps TRBD1 as D (6 bases). V was cut by 0 bases and J by 2 bases, with 10 bases left in between. This CDR3 contains 15 residues. The germline V gene encodes CDR1 KGHSH and CDR2 LQKENI. CDR3 region: CASSPPGASNYGYTF. CDR3 bases: TGTGCCAGCTCACCACCGGGGGCGTCAAACTATGGCTACACCTTC. The whole variable domain, filled in from reference TRBV18 and TRBJ1-2, reads NAGVMQNPRHLVRRRGQEARLRCSPMKGHSHVYWYRQLPEEGLKFMVYLQKENIIDESGMPKERFSAEFPKEGPSILRIQQVVRGDSAAYFCASSPPGASNYGYTFGSGTRLTVV.

This clonotype was seen a few times. The chain recombines TRBV4-2 with TRBJ2-3; 8 bases match TRBD1. V dropped 4 bases and J dropped 2; count of bases not matched to a gene: 11. The CDR3 runs 17 residues. CDR1 LGHNA and CDR2 YNFKEQ come from the germline V gene. The CDR3 sequence: CASSPRFDRGLTDTQYF. The CDR3 region has the DNA TGTGCCAGCAGCCCTCGATTCGACAGGGGCCTCACAGATACGCAGTATTTT.

This clonotype was counted many times. V gene TRBV3-1 combines with J gene TRBJ2-1; 7 bases line up with TRBD1. Germline CDR1 reads LGHDT; CDR2 reads YNNKEL (reference sequence). The length of the CDR3 is 15 residues. J was trimmed by 1 base and V by 8 bases; bases with no gene match: 8. The CDR3: CASGSQGFSYNEQFF. CDR3 bases: TGTGCCAGCGGGTCACAGGGGTTTTCCTACAATGAGCAGTTCTTC.

This clonotype was detected many times. This rearrangement joins TRBV4-1 to TRBJ1-2; no firm D call. V lost 1 base, J lost 8 bases, and 11 bases lay in between. The CDR3 is 13 amino acids. CDR1 and CDR2 from the germline V gene are MGHRA and YSYEKL. CDR3 amino acids: CASSQVRARGYTF. The CDR3 region has the DNA TGCGCCAGCAGCCAAGTAAGGGCGCGGGGCTACACCTTC.

Concerning this clonotype: This clone may be a read error of a much larger clone one base away. The V gene is TRBV3-1, the J gene TRBJ2-1; TRBD2 agrees at 9 bases. The CDR3 has 14 amino acids. The germline gives CDR1 LGHDT, CDR2 YNNKEL (reference sequence). The J segment lost 10 bases and the V segment lost 4 bases, leaving 8 bases of the junction unmatched. Here the CDR3 reads CASSRWREGYEQFF. The CDR3 coding sequence is TGTGCCAGCAGCCGGTGGCGGGAGGGATACGAGCAGTTCTTC.

V usage is TRBV5-1 and J usage is TRBJ1-6; D is possibly TRBD1 (6 bases). V was shortened by 4 bases and J by 7 bases, with 15 bases between the two germline ends. The germline V gene encodes CDR1 SGHRS and CDR2 YFSETQ. CDR3 size: 15 residues. DNA of the CDR3: TGCGCCAGCAGCCTCTCAGTACAGGGAAATTCACCCCTCCACTTT. It codes for CASSLSVQGNSPLHF. Drawing the rest from reference TRBV5-1 and TRBJ1-6, the complete variable domain is KAGVTQTPRYLIKTRGQQVTLSCSPISGHRSVSWYQQTPGQGLQFLFEYFSETQRNKGNFPGRFSGRQFSNSRSEMNVSTLELGDSALYLCASSLSVQGNSPLHFGNGTRLTVT.

This clonotype was detected only a few times. The V gene is TRBV5-8, the J gene TRBJ1-5; D is unclear. This CDR3 region has 16 residues. V was pared by 1 base and J by 4 bases, with 15 bases between. CDR1 is SGHTS, CDR2 YDEGEE, per germline. The CDR3 protein is CASSLRLGRGNQPQHF. The CDR3 DNA reads TGTGCCAGCAGCTTGAGACTAGGGCGCGGGAATCAGCCCCAGCATTTT.

This clonotype has more than one count but fewer than ten. The chain links TRBV4-1 to TRBJ2-6; 10 nucleotides align to TRBD1. V lost 4 bases to trimming and J lost 0 bases; unmatched junction nucleotides: 6. CDR1 and CDR2 from the germline V gene are MGHRA and YSYEKL. This CDR3 region has 18 residues. The CDR3 protein is CASSPGTGDLSGANVLTF. The DNA of the CDR3 is TGCGCCAGCAGCCCCGGGACAGGGGACCTCTCTGGGGCCAACGTCCTGACTTTC.

The table lists this clonotype with many counts. The rearrangement uses TRBV6-2 or TRBV6-3 and TRBJ2-7; 10 nucleotides match TRBD2. The CDR3 extends over 17 amino acids. The V and J ends lost 2 bases and 6 bases, in that order; junction bases with no gene match: 13. Germline lookup yields CDR1 MNHEY and CDR2 SVGEGT. CDR3 bases: TGTGCCAGCAGTTACCCGAGCCCCGGGACTAGCGTAAGCGAGCAGTACTTC. As protein: CASSYPSPGTSVSEQYF.

The chain is built from TRBV30 and TRBJ1-5; D may be TRBD1 (5 bases). Trimming pared 6 bases from V and 1 base from J, leaving 10 bases between. The CDR3 has 13 residues. In germline, CDR1 is GTSNPN, CDR2 SVGIG (reference sequence). The CDR3 DNA is TGTGCCTGCAGGGAGGGGAGCAATCAGCCCCAGCATTTT. Translation: CACREGSNQPQHF.

This clonotype was observed many times. The J gene is TRBJ2-1, the V gene TRBV6-5; no firm D call. V lost 0 bases to trimming and J lost 0 bases, with 12 bases between them. Germline assignment: CDR1 MNHEY and CDR2 SVGAGI. This CDR3 is 17 amino acids long. The CDR3 is CASSYSSAPSSYNEQFF. DNA for the CDR3: TGTGCCAGCAGTTACTCCTCCGCGCCTAGCTCCTACAATGAGCAGTTCTTC.

The J gene is TRBJ1-1, the V gene TRBV2, with D tentatively TRBD1 (5 bases). Germline lookup yields CDR1 SNHLY and CDR2 FYNNEI. V dropped 6 bases and J dropped 1 base, with 12 bases sitting between them. There are 14 residues in the CDR3. In DNA form, the CDR3 reads TGTGCCAGCAGGACCGGGACGGCGAACACTGAAGCTTTCTTT. Protein product: CASRTGTANTEAFF.

The rearrangement links TRBV18 to TRBJ2-1, with D uncertain. This CDR3 is 15 amino acids long. The V gene lost 0 bases and the J gene lost 6 bases, with 12 bases spanning the gap. CDR1 and CDR2 from the germline V gene are KGHSH and LQKENI. This CDR3 reads CASSPPSMIGNEQFF. DNA for the CDR3: TGTGCCAGCTCACCACCGTCTATGATAGGCAATGAGCAGTTCTTC.

This clonotype was recorded a few times. The CDR3 bases are TGTGCCAGCAGTCCGGGGCGGGGGCGGTGGAATGAAAAACTGTTTTTT. Residues: CASSPGRGRWNEKLFF. The gene calls are TRBV28 and TRBJ1-4; D is possibly TRBD1 (6 bases). Trimming took 5 bases from V and 5 from J, leaving 18 bases between them. The CDR3 runs 16 residues. Germline-derived CDR1 and CDR2 are MDHEN and SYDVKM.

This clonotype has a handful of counts. The chain carries TRBV28 and TRBJ1-5; perhaps TRBD1 as D (5 bases). From germline, CDR1 is MDHEN and CDR2 SYDVKM. This CDR3 is built from 13 residues. Trimming pared 10 bases from V and 8 bases from J, leaving 18 bases between. CDR3 coding DNA: TGTGCCATCAACAGGCCTGGGATCGAGCCCCAGCATTTT. It codes for CAINRPGIEPQHF. The whole variable domain, filled in from reference TRBV28 and TRBJ1-5, reads DVKVTQSSRYLVKRTGEKVFLECVQDMDHENMFWYRQDPGLGLRLIYFSYDVKMKEKGDIPEGYSVSREKKERFSLILESASTNQTSMYLCAINRPGIEPQHFGDGTRLSIL.

This clonotype showed up just a few times. The chain is built from TRBV18 and TRBJ2-1; 8 bases match TRBD1. The V segment lost 4 bases and the J segment 15 bases; nucleotides outside the gene matches: 11. CDR3 length: 13 amino acids. Germline CDR1 KGHSH, CDR2 LQKENI. CDR3 nucleotide sequence: TGTGCCAGCTCACTTGACCGGGACAGGTCGACGTTCTTC. Translation gives CASSLDRDRSTFF.

The V call is TRBV7-3, the J call TRBJ2-7; 8 bases are a match to TRBD2. The CDR3 is 15 residues long. The V gene end was trimmed by 6 bases and the J gene end by 6 bases; junction bases not matched to a gene: 13. Germline V lookup: CDR1 SGHTA, CDR2 FQGTGA. Here the CDR3 reads CASSEQSGSGAEQYF. CDR3 bases: TGTGCCAGCAGTGAGCAGAGCGGGAGTGGTGCCGAGCAGTACTTC. The variable domain in full, with the rest retrieved from reference TRBV7-3 and TRBJ2-7, is GAGVSQTPSNKVTEKGKYVELRCDPISGHTALYWYRQSLGQGPEFLIYFQGTGAADDSGLPNDRFFAVRPEGSVSTLKIQRTERGDSAVYLCASSEQSGSGAEQYFGPGTRLTVT.

The table lists this clonotype with many counts. V and J are TRBV27 and TRBJ2-3; D not certain. The CDR3 is made up of 14 amino acids. Germline-derived CDR1 and CDR2 are MNHEY and SMNVEV (reference sequence). V was cut by 5 bases and J by 0 bases, with 9 bases left in between. In DNA form, the CDR3 reads TGTGCCAGCAGTGCTTTTTCTAGCACAGATACGCAGTATTTT. It codes for CASSAFSSTDTQYF.